This TCR beta chain originates from a study of T cell changes during pregnancy in multiple sclerosis. From germline, CDR1 is SGHVS and CDR2 FQNEAQ. This CDR3 has 13 amino acids. Trimming stripped 1 base from V and 5 bases from J, with 6 bases between. Clones were read by immunoSEQ multiplex PCR, and TCRdb kept only the in-frame ones, dropping some. The data show about 76,000 clones, about 92% seen once. This chain connects TRBV7-8 to TRBJ1-5; D not certain. The sequence was obtained from a female donor with multiple sclerosis, enrolled in a pregnancy study. Sequenced here: peripheral blood, sampled in the second trimester of pregnancy. CDR3 in DNA: TGTGCCAGCAGCTTAGGGGGAGATCAGCCCCAGCATTTT. Protein: CASSLGGDQPQHF.